This record covers a single T cell receptor (beta chain). A single count supports this clone. Its antigen specificity is not known. Base qualities are not recorded, but no much larger clone differs from it by a single base. This sample was included in a study of shared clonotypes between healthy human individuals (dated by TCRdb to about 2020). At the level of the whole study: The cohort included a few men and a couple of women between 18 and 49 years of age. For each donor, CD4 naive and CD4 memory were each given three plates, CD8 naive was given two plates, and CD8 memory was given one plate. Blood TCR repertoires of five healthy adults were deeply sequenced to estimate repertoire size and the extent of clonotype sharing between individuals. Different laboratories and diverse techniques were used to prepare libraries and sequence TCR repertoires, to increase sequencing depth and limit assay-specific biases. Each donor's leukapheresis produced roughly between roughly 0.94 and 9.5 billion PBMCs. What the work shows at the level of the full study, not this receptor alone: Larger estimated clonotype richness was generally found for naive subsets than for memory subsets. Sharing across several donors was observed for 4.5% to 6.5% of naive CD4, under 4% of naive CD8, roughly 2.3% of memory CD4, and about 0.4% of memory CD8 clonotypes. Pairwise subsampling indicated that sequencing depth was expected to affect the degree of clonotype sharing among donors. Only blood was sampled, and tissue TCR repertoires likely differ from those in blood. Higher generation probabilities were observed for clonotypes shared by all four sorted-subset donors than for non-shared clonotypes. Incomplete sequencing was indicated by rarefaction of sorted-subset datasets, despite the large sequencing depth. Because the study included a small number of donors, the genetic and exposure-history diversity represented was limited.

Healthy HIV-negative adults with no recently reported acute infections or vaccinations were included as donors. Every donor was a Caucasian adult residing in Nashville, Tennessee, USA. CD4+ T cells were enriched by magnetic negative selection, after which naive cells were positively selected on CD45RA and the negative fraction was taken as the memory subset. After blood collection by leukapheresis, PBMCs were isolated using Ficoll-Histopaque density gradient centrifugation and then cryopreserved in the vapor phase of liquid nitrogen. Analytical flow cytometry was used to check the purity and quantity of every magnetically sorted T cell population. Each sorted fraction had its genomic DNA isolated and then quantified by UV absorbance on a Nanodrop 2000c. The CDR3 goes from the cysteine to the phenylalanine over 14 residues. Solely the CDR3 DNA is kept, with 42 bases framed from the first base. Cut back by 4 bases and 4 bases, the V and J ends lie 13 bases apart. Per the germline V gene, MNHNS is the CDR1 and SASEGT is the CDR2.

Using the deep immunoSEQ assay, multiplex PCR amplified TCR CDR3 regions from genomic DNA. Genomic DNA extracted from each cell subset was distributed evenly over all wells of several immunoSEQ 96-well plates, and each plate served as one replicate. For sorted subsets, around 200 ng genomic DNA, equal to about 30,000 T cell genomes, was loaded into each replicate PCR. The purified libraries were quantified using a Qubit 3.0 fluorometer, sized with a Bioanalyzer 2100, and then quantified again using the KAPA Library Quantification kit. A separate single-read 150-cycle Illumina NextSeq 550 flow cell was used to sequence each immunoSEQ 96-well plate. The source study handled its data this way. Because the immunoSEQ output held only junctional sequences and lacked quality scores, the filtering could not match the filtering applied to full-length reads. To assign V/J genes and CDR3, sequences were annotated using PyIR, a Python wrapper for IgBLAST v1.9, with IMGT germline references. Reads were removed for weak V/J assignments (E-value above 1e-6), missing CDR3, stop codons, out-of-frame junctions, or ambiguous translated residues. V3J clonotypes were defined as sequences sharing the same inferred V gene, J gene, and CDR3 amino acid sequence. Percentage overlap between repertoires was computed as shared unique clonotypes divided by the size of the smaller repertoire. Richness of each repertoire was evaluated using RTK rarefaction, the Chao1 estimator, and Recon v2.1 estimates of unobserved clonotypes. Generation probabilities were computed with OLGA for all TCRbeta clonotypes obtained by the gDNA method from several donors. TCRdb limited this immuneACCESS table to in-frame rearrangements with V and J called. A share of clones is missing; checked studies link under half to unresolved V genes, and the rest is unexplained. V and J calls and clone size are given by that table; D and trimming were obtained from the DNA. The table for this sample lists 640,000 or so clones; about 78% of them were counted only once. Of the sample, under 2% falls within the top ten clones.

The sample was memory CD4+ T cells sorted from blood. The label giving this sample's cell subset or site can be read as: CD45RA-negative fraction. The rearranged chain carries TRBV6-1 and TRBJ1-2; TRBD1 is a weak D gene call, 5 bases matching. This sequence originates from a woman in her thirties in good health. The CDR3 region: CASSAWDGPYGYTF. The nucleotide sequence is given as TGTGCCAGCAGTGCCTGGGACGGACCCTATGGCTACACCTTC.